This T cell receptor (beta chain) was captured in a study of blood T cell repertoires in COVID-19. Study at large: Researchers got acute and convalescent COVID-19 samples from the United States, Italy and Spain. From T cells, B-cell-depleted T cells, or PBMCs came the material, which was cDNA or gDNA.

In the source study's methods: Amplified reference gene primers provided the basis for estimating nucleated cell counts. The table came from immunoSEQ multiplex PCR; TCRdb's copy has only in-frame clones and leaves some out. Clone size and the V and J calls come from that table; the DNA yielded D and trimming. The sample consists of about 210,000 clones, approximately 86% of them appearing once. CDR3 length equals 11 residues. V lost 4 bases and J 7 bases, leaving 8 bases between the germline ends. Germline CDR1 and CDR2: SQVTM and ANQGSEA. The sample comprised peripheral blood. The origin of this receptor is a man in his 60s with acute or convalescent COVID-19. V usage is TRBV29-1 and J usage is TRBJ1-5; D is ambiguous. In nucleotides, the CDR3 is TGCAGCGTTGGAGAGCGGCAGCCCCAGCATTTT. Protein sequence: CSVGERQPQHF.